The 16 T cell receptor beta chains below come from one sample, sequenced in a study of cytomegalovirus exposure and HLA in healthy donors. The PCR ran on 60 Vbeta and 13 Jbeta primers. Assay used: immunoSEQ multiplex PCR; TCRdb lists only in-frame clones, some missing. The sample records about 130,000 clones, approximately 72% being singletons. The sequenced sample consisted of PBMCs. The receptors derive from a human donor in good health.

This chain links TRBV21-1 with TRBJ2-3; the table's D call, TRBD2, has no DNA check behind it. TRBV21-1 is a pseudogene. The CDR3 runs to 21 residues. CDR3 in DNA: TGTGCCAGCAGCAAAGCGCAGCCTTTTAGACTAGCGGGGGGCTGGGTAGATACGCAGTATTTT. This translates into CASSKAQPFRLAGGWVDTQYF.

The chain's CDR3 is CASKASMNTEAFF. The CDR3 DNA is TGTGCCAGCAAAGCTAGCATGAACACTGAAGCTTTCTTT. The V call is TRBV6-4, the J call TRBJ1-1; D remains ambiguous. This CDR3 contains 13 residues. V shed 7 bases and J shed 0 bases, with 9 bases lying between them. The germline V gene encodes CDR1 MRHNA and CDR2 SNTAGT.

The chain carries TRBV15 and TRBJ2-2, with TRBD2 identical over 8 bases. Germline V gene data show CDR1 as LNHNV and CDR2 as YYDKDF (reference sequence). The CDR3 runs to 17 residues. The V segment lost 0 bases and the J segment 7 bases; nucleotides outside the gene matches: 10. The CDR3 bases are TGTGCCACCAGCAGAGATTACGGACTAGCCGCGGACGGGGAGCTGTTTTTT. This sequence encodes CATSRDYGLAADGELFF. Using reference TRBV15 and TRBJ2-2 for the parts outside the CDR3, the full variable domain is DAMVIQNPRYQVTQFGKPVTLSCSQTLNHNVMYWYQQKSSQAPKLLFHYYDKDFNNEADTPDNFQSRRPNTSFCFLDIRSPGLGDTAMYLCATSRDYGLAADGELFFGEGSRLTVL.

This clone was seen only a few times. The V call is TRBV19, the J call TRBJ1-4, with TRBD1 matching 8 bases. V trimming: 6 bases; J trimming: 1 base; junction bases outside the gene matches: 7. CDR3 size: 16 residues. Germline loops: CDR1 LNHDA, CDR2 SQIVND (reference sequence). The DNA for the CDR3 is TGTGCCAGTAGACCCCTCGGACAGGGAACTAATGAAAAACTGTTTTTT. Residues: CASRPLGQGTNEKLFF.

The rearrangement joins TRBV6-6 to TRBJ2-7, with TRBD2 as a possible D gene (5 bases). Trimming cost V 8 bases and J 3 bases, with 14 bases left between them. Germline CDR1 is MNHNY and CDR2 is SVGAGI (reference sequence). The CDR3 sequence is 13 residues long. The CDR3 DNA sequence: TGTGCCAGCCAGAGGACTGATAACTACGAGCAGTACTTC. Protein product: CASQRTDNYEQYF.

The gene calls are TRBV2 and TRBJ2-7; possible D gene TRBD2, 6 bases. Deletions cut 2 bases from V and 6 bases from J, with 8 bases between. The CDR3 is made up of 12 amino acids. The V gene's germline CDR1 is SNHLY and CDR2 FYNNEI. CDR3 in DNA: TGTGCCAGCAGTGAACCGGGGGTCGAGCAGTACTTC. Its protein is CASSEPGVEQYF.

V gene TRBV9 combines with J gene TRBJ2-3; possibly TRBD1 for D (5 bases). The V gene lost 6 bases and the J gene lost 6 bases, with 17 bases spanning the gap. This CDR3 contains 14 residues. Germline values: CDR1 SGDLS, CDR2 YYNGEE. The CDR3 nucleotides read TGTGCCAGCAAGGGAAGGGGCGGATCTGATACGCAGTATTTT. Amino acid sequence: CASKGRGGSDTQYF.

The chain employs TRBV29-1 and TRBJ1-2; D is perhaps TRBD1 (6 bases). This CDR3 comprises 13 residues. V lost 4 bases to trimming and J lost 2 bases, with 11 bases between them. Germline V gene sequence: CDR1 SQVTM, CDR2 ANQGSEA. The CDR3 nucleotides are TGCAGCGTTGCGGGGGGCTTAAACTATGGCTACACCTTC. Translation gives CSVAGGLNYGYTF.

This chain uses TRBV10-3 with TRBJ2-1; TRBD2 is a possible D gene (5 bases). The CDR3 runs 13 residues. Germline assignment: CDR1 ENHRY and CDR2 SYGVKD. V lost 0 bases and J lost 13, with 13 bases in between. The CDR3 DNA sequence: TGTGCCATCAGTGAGTCTGCGCCACCTAGCCAGTTCTTC. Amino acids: CAISESAPPSQFF.

The CDR3 DNA reads TGCGCCAGCAGCGGACTGGGGGCCTCAGGGGAGCAGTACTTC. Translating gives CASSGLGASGEQYF. The rearrangement links TRBV5-1 to TRBJ2-7, with a weak D call TRBD1 (6 bases). Trimming pared 4 bases from V and 7 bases from J, leaving 18 bases between. Germline CDR1 and CDR2: SGHRS and YFSETQ. CDR3 size: 14 residues.

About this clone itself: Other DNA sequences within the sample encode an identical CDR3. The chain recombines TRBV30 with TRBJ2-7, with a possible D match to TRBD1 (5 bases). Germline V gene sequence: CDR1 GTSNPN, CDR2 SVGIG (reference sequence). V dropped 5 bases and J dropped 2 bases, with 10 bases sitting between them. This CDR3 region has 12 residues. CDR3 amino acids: CAWGVGAYEQYF. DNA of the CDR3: TGTGCCTGGGGGGTAGGGGCCTACGAGCAGTACTTC.

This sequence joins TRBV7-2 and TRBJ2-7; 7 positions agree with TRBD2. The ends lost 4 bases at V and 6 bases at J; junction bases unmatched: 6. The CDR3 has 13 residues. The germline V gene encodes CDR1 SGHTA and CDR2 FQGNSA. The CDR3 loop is CASSWRSGGEQYF. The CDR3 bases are TGTGCCAGCAGCTGGCGGTCGGGAGGCGAGCAGTACTTC.

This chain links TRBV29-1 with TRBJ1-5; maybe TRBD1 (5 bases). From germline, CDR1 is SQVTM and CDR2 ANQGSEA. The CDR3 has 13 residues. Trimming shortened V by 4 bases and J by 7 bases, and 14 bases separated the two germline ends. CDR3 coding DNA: TGCAGCGTTGGGGTGGCAGGGTCCCAGCCCCAGCATTTT. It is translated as CSVGVAGSQPQHF.

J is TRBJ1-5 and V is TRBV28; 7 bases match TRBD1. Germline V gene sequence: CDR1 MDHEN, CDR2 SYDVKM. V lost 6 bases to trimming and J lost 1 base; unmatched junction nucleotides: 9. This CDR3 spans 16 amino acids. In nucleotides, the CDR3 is TGTGCCAGCAGCTCCTTAGGCAGGGGGAGCAATCAGCCCCAGCATTTT. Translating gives CASSSLGRGSNQPQHF.

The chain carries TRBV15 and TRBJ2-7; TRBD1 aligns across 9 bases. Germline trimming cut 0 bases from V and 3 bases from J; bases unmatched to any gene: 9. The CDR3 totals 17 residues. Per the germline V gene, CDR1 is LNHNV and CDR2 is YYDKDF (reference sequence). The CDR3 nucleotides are TGTGCCACCAGCAGAGATCTTCTCGACAGGGGGGTCTACGAGCAGTACTTC. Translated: CATSRDLLDRGVYEQYF.

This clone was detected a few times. In nucleotides, the CDR3 is TGTGCCAGCAGACTACTCACCTACAATGAGCAGTTCTTC. This encodes CASRLLTYNEQFF. The gene calls are TRBV28 and TRBJ2-1; D not certain. V shed 6 bases and J shed 2 bases, with 8 bases lying between them. Germline CDR1 reads MDHEN; CDR2 reads SYDVKM. The CDR3 consists of 13 residues.